The rows below give T cell receptor beta chains drawn from one sample of a study of T cells in Graves' hyperthyroidism and ophthalmopathy. TCRdb used MiXCR to reprocess the multiplex PCR reads, holding one entry per CDR3 protein. The data hold around 340,000 distinct CDR3 sequences, with 15% to 20% observed a single time. Sequenced input: blood. Source of these receptors: a woman aged 45-60 years with Graves' hyperthyroidism. CDR3s leave out the opening cysteine and the closing phenylalanine or tryptophan.

V	J	CDR3
TRBV9	TRBJ2-1	ASSVGPHPGLAGDNEQF
TRBV6-1	TRBJ1-1	ASSDPTGGNTEAF
TRBV28	TRBJ2-7	ASSLFVGYPARGPGVSYEQY
TRBV2	TRBJ1-5	ASSQSGSSQPQH
TRBV12-3/TRBV12-4	TRBJ1-5	ASSSPPGPQH
TRBV5-1	TRBJ2-2	ASSFRTDTGELF
TRBV12-3/TRBV12-4	TRBJ2-1	ASSLFSGAMGNEQF
TRBV30	TRBJ1-1	AWTAGGNTEAF
TRBV11-2	TRBJ2-7	ASSPPEFYEQY
TRBV20-1	TRBJ2-3	SARRTSTDTQY
TRBV2	TRBJ2-1	ASNRQGSDEQF
TRBV5-1	TRBJ2-2	ASSLRTGGSTGELF
TRBV4-2	TRBJ2-5	ASSQDYSGGTPYQETQY
TRBV3-1	TRBJ1-1	ASSQVGGLGEAF
TRBV20-1	TRBJ1-4	SARRAGVTTNEKLF
TRBV27	TRBJ1-2	ASKETPNGGYT
TRBV28	TRBJ1-4	ASSSSDRFNEKLF
TRBV27	TRBJ2-7	ASSQWTGDDEQY
TRBV20-1	TRBJ2-5	SAAGLAGETQY
TRBV20-1	TRBJ1-3	SAIPRGGTGNTIY
TRBV7-9	TRBJ2-3	ASSLKATDTQY
TRBV12-3/TRBV12-4	TRBJ2-7	ASSLGSGRYRANEQY
TRBV12-3/TRBV12-4	TRBJ2-5	ASSPRPSQTETRY
TRBV3-1	TRBJ1-1	ASSSGQGAGAF
TRBV25-1	TRBJ2-1	ASGGGQGRSQF
TRBV3-1	TRBJ2-1	ASSQRASSYNEQF
TRBV4-1	TRBJ1-3	ASSQDRATGNTIY
TRBV2	TRBJ2-3	ASSNPTGQGPDTQY
TRBV6-1	TRBJ2-3	ASSEMAGRREGDTQY
TRBV27	TRBJ2-7	ASSLFQGAFEQY